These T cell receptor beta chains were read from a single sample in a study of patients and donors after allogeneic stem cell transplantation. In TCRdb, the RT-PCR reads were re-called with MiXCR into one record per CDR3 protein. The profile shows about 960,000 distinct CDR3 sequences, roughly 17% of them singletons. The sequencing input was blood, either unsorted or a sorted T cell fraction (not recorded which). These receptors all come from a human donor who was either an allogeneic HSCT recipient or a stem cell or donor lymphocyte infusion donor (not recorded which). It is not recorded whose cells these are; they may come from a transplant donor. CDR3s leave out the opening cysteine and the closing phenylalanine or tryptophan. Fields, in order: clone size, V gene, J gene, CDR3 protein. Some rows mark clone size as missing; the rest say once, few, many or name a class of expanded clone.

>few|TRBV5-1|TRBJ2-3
ASSLASVNPSTDTQY
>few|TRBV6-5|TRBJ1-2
ASSFSTLGTGKNSYGYT
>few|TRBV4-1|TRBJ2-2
ASRGRTVGELF
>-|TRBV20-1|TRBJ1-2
SARVGQGNGYT
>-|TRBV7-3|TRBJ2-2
ASSPQVGDTGELF
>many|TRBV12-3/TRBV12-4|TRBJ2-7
ASSSWGTQQY
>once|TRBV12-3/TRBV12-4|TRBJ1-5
ASRERGARNQPQH
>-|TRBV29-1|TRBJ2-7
SVEGVHGNEQY
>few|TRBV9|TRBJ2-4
ASSPRSGDGAKNIQY
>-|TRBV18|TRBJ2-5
ASSLTSTGGRETQY
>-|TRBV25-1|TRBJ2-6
ASSDSRPSGANVLT
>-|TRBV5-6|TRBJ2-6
ASSLEGGTISGANVLT
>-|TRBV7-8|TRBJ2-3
ASSLRAGYDTQY
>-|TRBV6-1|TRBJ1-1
ASSEKAGTGGGSGAF
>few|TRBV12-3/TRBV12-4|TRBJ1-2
ASSSGQLVYGYT
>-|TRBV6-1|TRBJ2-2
ASTKLAGGTGELF
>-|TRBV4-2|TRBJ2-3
ASSQKIVGGPADTQY
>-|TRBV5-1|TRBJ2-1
ASKGTGWNEQF
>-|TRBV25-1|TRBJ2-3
ASSEGLAGGRDTQY
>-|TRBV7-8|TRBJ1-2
ASSLSRLSNYGYT
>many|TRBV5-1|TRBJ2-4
ASSLGAVAKNIQY
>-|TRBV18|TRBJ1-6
ASSHRRGMIPYNSPLH
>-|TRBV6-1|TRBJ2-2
ASKSTRATGELF
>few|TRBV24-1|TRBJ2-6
ATSDGSSGANVLT
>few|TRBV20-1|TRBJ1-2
SARDRLGQLYGYT
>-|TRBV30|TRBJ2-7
AWSVANEQY
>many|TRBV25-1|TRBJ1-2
ASSDPRGQGAYGYT
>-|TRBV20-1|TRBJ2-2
SARVRAGGNTGELF
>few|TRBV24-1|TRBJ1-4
ATSAVGGNEKLF
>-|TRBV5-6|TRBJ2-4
ASSIKGLALAKNIQY
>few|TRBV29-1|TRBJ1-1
SVKIGTLNTEAF
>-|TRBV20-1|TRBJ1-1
SASRGRMNTEAF
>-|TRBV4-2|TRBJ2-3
ASSQGAGGSGVTDTQY
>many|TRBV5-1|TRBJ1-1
ASSIRTEGATEAF
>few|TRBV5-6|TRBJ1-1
ASSATVSNTEAF
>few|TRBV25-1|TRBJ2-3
ASSEYFGGADTQY
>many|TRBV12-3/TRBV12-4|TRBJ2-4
ASSNAGTSRYIQY
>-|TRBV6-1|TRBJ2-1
ASSLELARNNEQF
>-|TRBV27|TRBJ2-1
ASSLGIRDEQF
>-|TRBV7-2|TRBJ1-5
ASSLNRGNQPQH
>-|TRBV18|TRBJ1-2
ASSPPDRPANYGYT